These 21 T cell receptor beta chains share one sample of origin, sequenced in a study of T-cell reconstitution after alpha-beta-depleted transplantation in children. Preparing the TCRbeta library involved the use of unique molecular identifiers. One entry per CDR3 protein, called by TCRdb with MiXCR from the PCR reads. The sample comprises 640,000 or so distinct CDR3 sequences, roughly 15% of which are singletons, and approximately 1.1% rests with the top ten. This sample comprised PBMCs from the stem cell graft donor, obtained from the stem cell graft. All receptors derive from a human donor who donated a stem cell graft to a child with acute myeloid leukemia.

This clonotype has a count of ten or more. J is TRBJ2-5 and V is TRBV5-5; D not certain. V dropped 6 bases and J dropped 4 bases, with 16 bases sitting between them. The CDR3 has 14 residues. Germline-derived CDR1 and CDR2 are SGHKS and YYEKEE (reference sequence). The CDR3 is CASTRVPGSETQYF. In nucleotides, the CDR3 is TGTGCCAGCACACGGGTGCCTGGATCAGAGACCCAGTACTTC.

The V gene is TRBV4-1, the J gene TRBJ1-4, with 10 nucleotides matching TRBD1. The germline gives CDR1 MGHRA, CDR2 YSYEKL. With 1 base clipped from V and 7 bases from J, the junction kept 0 bases outside the gene matches. The CDR3 covers 14 residues. DNA for the CDR3: TGCGCCAGCAGCCAAGGGACAGGGGGTGAAAAACTGTTTTTT. Amino acid sequence: CASSQGTGGEKLFF.

This clonotype was seen many times. This chain joins TRBV6-5 and TRBJ2-3, with 8 nucleotides matching TRBD2. The germline V gene has CDR1 MNHEY and CDR2 SVGAGI. V dropped 0 bases and J dropped 8; count of bases not matched to a gene: 7. The CDR3 extends over 15 amino acids. The CDR3 DNA reads as TGTGCCAGCAGTTACTCTTCCGGGGGGGCACGTACGCAGTATTTT. The encoded protein is CASSYSSGGARTQYF.

This chain joins TRBV7-9 and TRBJ1-1; possibly TRBD1 for D (5 bases). This CDR3 region has 12 residues. Germline CDR1 is SEHNR and CDR2 is FQNEAQ (reference sequence). Trimming took 6 bases from V and 5 from J, leaving 10 bases between them. CDR3 sequence (DNA): TGTGCCAGCAGTCAACAGGCAACTGAAGCTTTCTTT. Protein product: CASSQQATEAFF.

This clonotype was counted between two and nine times. The genes are TRBV5-1 and TRBJ2-3; 12 bases map to TRBD2. The CDR3 consists of 19 residues. Germline values: CDR1 SGHRS, CDR2 YFSETQ. The J segment lost 0 bases and the V segment lost 2 bases, leaving 10 bases of the junction unmatched. The CDR3: CASSFKTSGGADSTDTQYF. Here the CDR3 DNA reads TGCGCCAGCAGCTTCAAGACTAGCGGGGGCGCGGATAGCACAGATACGCAGTATTTT. Full variable domain (outside the CDR3, taken from reference TRBV5-1 and TRBJ2-3): KAGVTQTPRYLIKTRGQQVTLSCSPISGHRSVSWYQQTPGQGLQFLFEYFSETQRNKGNFPGRFSGRQFSNSRSEMNVSTLELGDSALYLCASSFKTSGGADSTDTQYFGPGTRLTVL.

At least ten counts were recorded for this clonotype. The rearrangement joins TRBV7-2 to TRBJ2-7; no firm D call. The germline V gene has CDR1 SGHTA and CDR2 FQGNSA. V was shortened by 1 base and J by 0 bases, with 10 bases between the two germline ends. This CDR3 comprises 15 residues. The CDR3 sequence is CASSLELGTSYEQYF. The CDR3 bases are TGTGCCAGCAGCTTAGAGCTCGGCACCTCCTACGAGCAGTACTTC.

Ten or more counts support this clonotype. The genes are TRBV5-1 and TRBJ2-1; no firm D call. Germline values: CDR1 SGHRS, CDR2 YFSETQ. This CDR3 has 12 residues. The V end lost 4 bases, the J end lost 10 bases, and 12 bases lay between the germline ends. CDR3 in amino acids: CASSISTFEQFF. CDR3 nucleotides: TGCGCCAGCAGCATCAGTACGTTCGAGCAGTTCTTC.

This clonotype has more than one count but fewer than ten. The CDR3 DNA reads TGTGCCAGCAGCTCCCAGCGGGGGCGAGGAAAGACCCAGTACTTC. Its protein product is CASSSQRGRGKTQYF. The rearrangement links TRBV7-2 to TRBJ2-5; 8 bases fit TRBD2. The CDR3 has 15 amino acids. Trimming cost V 4 bases and J 6 bases; bases outside gene matches: 10. CDR1 is SGHTA, CDR2 FQGNSA, per germline.

The V and J genes are TRBV7-6 and TRBJ2-3; the D is unclear. V was trimmed by 5 bases and J by 0 bases, leaving 15 bases between them. Germline-derived CDR1 and CDR2 are SGHVS and FNYEAQ. This CDR3 comprises 16 residues. This CDR3 reads CASSPTPSTSTDTQYF. The CDR3 DNA sequence: TGTGCCAGCAGCCCGACTCCCTCAACTAGCACAGATACGCAGTATTTT.

This clonotype was counted at least ten times. The chain links TRBV20-1 to TRBJ2-1; TRBD2 aligns across 13 bases. Germline V lookup: CDR1 DFQATT, CDR2 SNEGSKA (reference sequence). The CDR3 runs 12 residues. With V trimmed by 6 bases and J by 11 bases, 4 bases remained unmatched. CDR3 DNA: TGCAGTGCCGGACTAGCGGGGGTTCAGCAGTTCTTC. It translates to CSAGLAGVQQFF.

This clonotype was observed many times. The chain carries TRBV12-3 or TRBV12-4 and TRBJ2-5; the D is unclear. V dropped 6 bases and J dropped 5 bases, with 10 bases sitting between them. This CDR3 contains 12 residues. The CDR3, as DNA: TGTGCCAGCAGCCCCGCGTGGGAGACCCAGTACTTC. It specifies CASSPAWETQYF.

The rearrangement uses TRBV28 and TRBJ2-1; D perhaps matches TRBD2 (5 bases). The CDR3 contains 16 residues. Trimming took off 5 bases at V and 2 bases at J, with 16 bases between the two ends. Germline lookup yields CDR1 MDHEN and CDR2 SYDVKM. CDR3 sequence: CASSTIRRGAYNEQFF. The CDR3 DNA reads TGTGCCAGCAGTACGATCCGACGGGGAGCCTACAATGAGCAGTTCTTC.

On this clonotype: This may be a read error, as it is one base from a much larger clone. The rearrangement links TRBV7-2 to TRBJ2-7, with 9 bases lining up with TRBD1. This CDR3 is built from 13 residues. CDR1 is SGHTA, CDR2 FQGNSA, per germline. The CDR3: CARSFRQGDEQYF. The CDR3 DNA reads TGTGCCCGCAGCTTCCGACAGGGGGACGAGCAGTACTTC.

Points on this clonotype: Given a much more abundant clone one base away, this may be a read error. This chain links TRBV20-1 with TRBJ2-7; TRBD1 might be the D (7 bases). This CDR3 region has 16 residues. The V gene's germline CDR1 is DFQATT and CDR2 SNEGSKA (reference sequence). CDR3 protein: CCALTGTLTRPYEQYF. The CDR3 coding sequence is TGCTGTGCTCTGACAGGGACTTTAACTAGGCCCTACGAGCAGTACTTC.

The rearrangement uses TRBV7-2 and TRBJ2-5; tentatively, D is TRBD1 or TRBD2 (5 bases each). Trimming took off 3 bases at V and 3 bases at J, with 14 bases between the two ends. Per germline, CDR1 SGHTA and CDR2 FQGNSA. The CDR3 is made up of 15 amino acids. As DNA, the CDR3 is TGTGCCAGCAGCTTTTTTGAACTAGGGGAAGAGACCCAGTACTTC. This translates into CASSFFELGEETQYF.

This clonotype was seen ten or more times. The V gene is TRBV12-3 or TRBV12-4, the J gene TRBJ1-2; maybe TRBD1 (6 bases). With 1 base removed from V and 6 bases from J, the gap between germline ends came to 9 bases. This CDR3 region has 13 residues. The CDR3, as DNA: TGTGCCAGCAGTTTAGGGGCAGGGGATGGCTACACCTTC. It yields the protein CASSLGAGDGYTF.

This clonotype was recorded many times. The V call is TRBV29-1, the J call TRBJ2-5; the D gene is possibly TRBD2 (5 bases). The CDR3 extends over 12 amino acids. In germline, CDR1 is SQVTM, CDR2 ANQGSEA. Trimming pared 5 bases from V and 1 base from J, leaving 8 bases between. CDR3 region: CSVLRGQETQYF. The DNA of the CDR3 is TGCAGCGTTCTCCGGGGCCAAGAGACCCAGTACTTC.

This clonotype was counted a few times. The gene calls are TRBV6-1 and TRBJ1-3; TRBD1 is a possible D gene (6 bases). This CDR3 region has 14 residues. Deletions cut 6 bases from V and 8 bases from J, with 17 bases between. In germline, CDR1 is MNHNS, CDR2 SASEGT. CDR3 amino acids: CASSRTVGEDTIYF. For the CDR3, the DNA is TGTGCCAGCAGCCGGACAGTTGGTGAGGACACCATATATTTT.

Ten or more counts support this clonotype. The V and J genes are TRBV20-1 and TRBJ2-2; TRBD2 aligns across 13 bases. J was trimmed by 1 base and V by 5 bases; bases with no gene match: 10. This CDR3 has 18 amino acids. CDR1 DFQATT and CDR2 SNEGSKA come from the germline V gene (reference sequence). CDR3: CSAQRLAGGRGNTGELFF. DNA for the CDR3: TGCAGTGCTCAGAGACTAGCGGGGGGACGAGGGAACACCGGGGAGCTGTTTTTT.

This clonotype was recorded at least ten times. The chain joins TRBV7-2 to TRBJ2-7; a possible D gene is TRBD1 (7 bases). Germline lookup yields CDR1 SGHTA and CDR2 FQGNSA. Trimming shortened V by 2 bases and J by 7 bases, and 15 bases separated the two germline ends. The CDR3 is 14 residues long. The CDR3 region has the DNA TGTGCCAGCAGCTTAAAAGGGGGCGCGGGGGAGCAGTACTTC. This codes for CASSLKGGAGEQYF.

Ten or more counts support this clonotype. The J gene is TRBJ1-2, the V gene TRBV15, with 9 bases identical to TRBD1. The CDR3 loop spans 15 amino acids. Trimming at V came to 4 bases and at J to 6 bases, leaving 9 bases not matched to a gene. The germline V gene has CDR1 LNHNV and CDR2 YYDKDF (reference sequence). CDR3 in amino acids: CATSTRGQGNNGYTF. The CDR3 DNA sequence: TGTGCCACCAGCACCCGAGGACAGGGGAACAATGGCTACACCTTC.